Each of the 8 T cell receptor beta chains below was sequenced from the same sample in a study of CD8 T cells in Susac syndrome. Random hexamers served to reverse transcribe about 0.5 to 1 ug RNA. From the immunoSEQ multiplex PCR reads, TCRdb called clonotypes with MiXCR, one entry per CDR3 protein. The table includes approximately 280,000 distinct CDR3 sequences, 70% to 90% detected once. What was sequenced was CD8+ T cells from PBMCs. Receptors were obtained from a human donor with multiple sclerosis.

This rearrangement joins TRBV30 to TRBJ2-7, with D tentatively TRBD2 (5 bases). Germline CDR1 GTSNPN, CDR2 SVGIG (reference sequence). The CDR3 sequence is 13 residues long. The ends were cut back, 8 bases at V and 0 bases at J, with 14 bases in the middle. The CDR3 region has the DNA TGTGCCGGCTGCCTGAGGGCCTCCTACGAGCAGTACTTC. This encodes CAGCLRASYEQYF.

The chain employs TRBV28 and TRBJ2-3; weak D call: TRBD2 (5 bases). Germline assignment: CDR1 MDHEN and CDR2 SYDVKM. This CDR3 spans 13 amino acids. Between the trimmed V and J ends, which lost 9 bases and 0 bases, there was a span of 10 bases. The CDR3 nucleotides are TGTGCCAGAAAGAGGGTTAGCACAGATACGCAGTATTTT. Translating gives CARKRVSTDTQYF.

The chain employs TRBV9 and TRBJ2-1; TRBD1 aligns across 9 bases. The CDR3 covers 16 residues. Germline CDR1 and CDR2: SGDLS and YYNGEE. V shed 0 bases, J shed 3 bases, and the junction held 4 bases outside the gene matches. CDR3 nucleotide sequence: TGTGCCAGCAGCGTAGGAGGGACAGGGAACTACAATGAGCAGTTCTTC. Translating it yields CASSVGGTGNYNEQFF.

The chain links TRBV5-1 to TRBJ2-7, with a tentative D call TRBD1 (6 bases). Germline assignment: CDR1 SGHRS and CDR2 YFSETQ. The V end was cut by 2 bases, the J end by 3 bases, with 9 bases between. The CDR3 runs 13 residues. In nucleotides, the CDR3 is TGCGCCAGCAGCTTCAAGGACAGCTACGAGCAGTACTTC. Translation: CASSFKDSYEQYF.

The chain carries TRBV29-1 and TRBJ1-2, with 8 bases that match TRBD1. With V trimmed by 6 bases and J by 6 bases, 12 bases remained unmatched. Germline CDR1 and CDR2: SQVTM and ANQGSEA. The CDR3 is made up of 14 amino acids. This CDR3 reads CSVDQGANFHGYTF. In DNA form, the CDR3 reads TGCAGCGTAGACCAGGGGGCCAACTTTCATGGCTACACCTTC.

The CDR3 DNA reads as TGTGCCATCAAGGTTTCGCAGGGATATACAAGGGATGAGCAGTTCTTC. Residues: CAIKVSQGYTRDEQFF. The chain is built from TRBV10-3 and TRBJ2-1; perhaps TRBD1 as D (5 bases). Trimming cost V 7 bases and J 8 bases, with 24 bases left between them. Germline-derived CDR1 and CDR2 are ENHRY and SYGVKD. The CDR3 consists of 16 residues.

The chain recombines TRBV30 with TRBJ1-2, with D uncertain. CDR1 is GTSNPN and CDR2 is SVGIG in the germline V gene (reference sequence). The CDR3 contains 13 residues. V was cut by 0 bases and J by 6 bases, with 11 bases left in between. The CDR3, as DNA: TGTGCCTGGAGTGTACAGCTCGTGGATGGCTACACCTTC. Its translation: CAWSVQLVDGYTF. The full variable domain, completed using reference TRBV30 and TRBJ1-2, is SQTIHQWPATLVQPVGSPLSLECTVEGTSNPNLYWYRQAAGRGLQLLFYSVGIGQISSEVPQNLSASRPQDRQFILSSKKLLLSDSGFYLCAWSVQLVDGYTFGSGTRLTVV.

The chain uses TRBV23-1 and TRBJ2-2, with D possibly TRBD1 on 6 matching bases. TRBV23-1 is noted as an ORF with a role that remains uncertain. The CDR3 runs to 13 residues. Trimming left V 2 bases short and J 5 bases short, with 6 bases between. The CDR3 loop is CASSQGQTGELFF. For the CDR3, the DNA is TGCGCCAGCAGTCAAGGACAGACCGGGGAGCTGTTTTTT.